The entry below describes one T cell receptor (beta chain). CDR1 and CDR2 (germline): SGHRS, YFSETQ. Trimming took 4 bases from V and 7 from J; bases not matched to a gene: 12. This CDR3 comprises 15 residues. These data come from a study of blood T cell repertoires in COVID-19. Study overall: The United States, Italy and Spain provided the acute and convalescent COVID-19 samples. Sample material is recorded as cDNA or gDNA derived from T cells, B-cell-depleted T cells, or PBMCs.

Study processing details: Amplified reference gene primers provided the basis for estimating nucleated cell counts. Repertoires were generated with immunoSEQ multiplex PCR, while TCRdb's copy carries only in-frame clones and drops some. D and trimming come from the DNA, and the V and J calls and clone size come from that table. Here the sample spans approximately 12,000 clones, over 75% being singletons. The receptor's source is a human donor in a cohort sampled during active COVID-19. This rearrangement joins TRBV5-1 to TRBJ1-2; 8 bases are shared with TRBD1. The sample consisted of peripheral blood. The CDR3 DNA reads as TGCGCCAGCAGCCCGGCAACAGGGGGAAATGGTGGCTACACCTTC. Residues: CASSPATGGNGGYTF.